This T cell receptor (beta chain) was found in a study of response to subunit inactivated influenza vaccine. Study-wide results and limits: There was a suggestion from the authors that each seasonal influenza vaccination recruits few new T cells.

TCRdb re-analysed the RT-PCR reads in MiXCR, keeping a single row per CDR3 protein. The table records 750,000 to 850,000 distinct CDR3 sequences, around 20% of them present only once. The CDR3 runs to 15 residues. Germline V gives CDR1 SGHRS, CDR2 YFSETQ. The V gene lost 3 bases and the J gene lost 2 bases, with 9 bases spanning the gap. Worth noting for this clonotype: Its antigen remains unidentified.

The V and J genes are TRBV5-1 and TRBJ2-6; no clear D. The sequenced sample was PBMCs from blood, obtained about 5 days after vaccination. The receptor was isolated from a middle-aged man who received an inactivated influenza vaccine. Here the CDR3 reads CASSWEQTGANVLTF. The CDR3 DNA is TGCGCCAGCAGCTGGGAACAGACTGGGGCCAACGTCCTGACTTTC.